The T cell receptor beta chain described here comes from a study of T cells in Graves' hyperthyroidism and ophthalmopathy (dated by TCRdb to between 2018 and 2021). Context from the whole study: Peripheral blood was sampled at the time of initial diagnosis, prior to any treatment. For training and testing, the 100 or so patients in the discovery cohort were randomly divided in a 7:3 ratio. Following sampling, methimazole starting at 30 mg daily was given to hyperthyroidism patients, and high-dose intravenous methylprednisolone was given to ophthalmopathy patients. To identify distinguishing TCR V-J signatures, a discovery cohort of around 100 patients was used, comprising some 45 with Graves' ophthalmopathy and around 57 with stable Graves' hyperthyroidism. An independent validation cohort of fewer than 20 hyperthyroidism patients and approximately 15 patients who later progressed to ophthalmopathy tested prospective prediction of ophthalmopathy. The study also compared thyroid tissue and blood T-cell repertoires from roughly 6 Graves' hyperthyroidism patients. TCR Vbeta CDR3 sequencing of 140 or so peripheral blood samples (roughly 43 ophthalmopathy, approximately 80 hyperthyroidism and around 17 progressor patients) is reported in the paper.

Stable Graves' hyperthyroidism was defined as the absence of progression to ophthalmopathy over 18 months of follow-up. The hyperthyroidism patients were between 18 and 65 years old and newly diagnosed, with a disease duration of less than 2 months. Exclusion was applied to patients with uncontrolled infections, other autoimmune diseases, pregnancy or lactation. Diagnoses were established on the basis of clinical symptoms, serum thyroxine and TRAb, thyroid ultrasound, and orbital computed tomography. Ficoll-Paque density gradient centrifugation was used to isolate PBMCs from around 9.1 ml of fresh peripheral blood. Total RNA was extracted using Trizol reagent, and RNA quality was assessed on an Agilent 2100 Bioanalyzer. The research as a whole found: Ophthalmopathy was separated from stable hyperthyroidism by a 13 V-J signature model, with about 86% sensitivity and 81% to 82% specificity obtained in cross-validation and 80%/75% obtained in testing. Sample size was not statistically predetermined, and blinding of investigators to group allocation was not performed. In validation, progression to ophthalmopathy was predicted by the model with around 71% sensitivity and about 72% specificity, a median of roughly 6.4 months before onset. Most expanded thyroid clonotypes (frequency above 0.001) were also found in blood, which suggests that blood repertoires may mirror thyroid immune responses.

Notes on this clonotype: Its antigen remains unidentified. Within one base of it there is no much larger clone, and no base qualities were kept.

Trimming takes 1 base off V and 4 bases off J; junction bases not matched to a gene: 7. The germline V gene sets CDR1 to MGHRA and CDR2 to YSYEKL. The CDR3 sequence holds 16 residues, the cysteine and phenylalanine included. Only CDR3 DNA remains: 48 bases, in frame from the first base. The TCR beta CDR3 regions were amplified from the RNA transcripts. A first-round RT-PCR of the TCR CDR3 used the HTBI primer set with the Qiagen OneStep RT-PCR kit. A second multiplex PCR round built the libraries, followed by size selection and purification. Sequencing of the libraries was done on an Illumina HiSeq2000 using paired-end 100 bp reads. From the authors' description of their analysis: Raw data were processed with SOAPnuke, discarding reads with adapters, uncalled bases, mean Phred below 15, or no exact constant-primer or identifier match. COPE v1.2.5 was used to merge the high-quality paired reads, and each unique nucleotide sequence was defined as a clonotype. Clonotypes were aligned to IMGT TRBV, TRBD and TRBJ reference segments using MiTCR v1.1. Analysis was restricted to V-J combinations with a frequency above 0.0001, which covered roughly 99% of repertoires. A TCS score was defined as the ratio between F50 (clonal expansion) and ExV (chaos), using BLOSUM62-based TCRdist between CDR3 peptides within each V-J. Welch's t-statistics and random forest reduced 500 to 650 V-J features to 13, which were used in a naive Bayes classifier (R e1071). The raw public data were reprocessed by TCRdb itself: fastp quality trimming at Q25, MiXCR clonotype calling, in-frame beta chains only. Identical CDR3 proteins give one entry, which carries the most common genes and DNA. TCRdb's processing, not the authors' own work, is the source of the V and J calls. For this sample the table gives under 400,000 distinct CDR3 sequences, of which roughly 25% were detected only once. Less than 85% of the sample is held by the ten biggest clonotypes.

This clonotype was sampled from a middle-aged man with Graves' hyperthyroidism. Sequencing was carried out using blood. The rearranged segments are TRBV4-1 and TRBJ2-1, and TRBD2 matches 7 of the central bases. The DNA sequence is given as TGCGCCAGCAGCCAAGCTTGGGGGAGGGTGTACAATGAGCAGTTCTTC. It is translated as CASSQAWGRVYNEQFF.